Listed below are T cell receptor beta chains from one sample, sequenced in a study of CD8 T cells in ankylosing spondylitis. TCRdb analysed the 5' RACE reads with MiXCR anew, one entry per CDR3 protein. The table has 150,000 or so distinct CDR3 sequences, approximately 20% seen once. The sequenced sample consisted of blood, either unsorted or a sorted T cell fraction (not recorded which). These receptors all come from a male donor with ankylosing spondylitis or in good health (not recorded which). Each CDR3 is given with its conserved first and last residue. D genes are given only for firm matches. The size field is filled for only some rows; it gives once, few, many or a size class.

abundance: -
j_gene: TRBJ1-1
v_gene: TRBV7-8
d_gene: TRBD1
CDR3nt: TGTGCCAGCAGCCAGGACAGGGCGAGGAACACTGAAGCTTTCTTT
CDR3aa: CASSQDRARNTEAFF

abundance: few
j_gene: TRBJ1-2
v_gene: TRBV6-1
d_gene: -
CDR3nt: TGTGCCAGCAGCCGCGGGACATCCTATGGCTACACCTTC
CDR3aa: CASSRGTSYGYTF

abundance: -
j_gene: TRBJ2-3
v_gene: TRBV5-4
d_gene: TRBD2
CDR3nt: TGTGCCAGCAGCCTGGAGAGTCGAGCGGGAGGTACGCAGTATTTT
CDR3aa: CASSLESRAGGTQYF

abundance: many
j_gene: TRBJ1-2
v_gene: TRBV5-1
d_gene: TRBD1
CDR3nt: TGCGCCAGCAGCTCCGACAGGGGGCTGGATGGCTACACCTTC
CDR3aa: CASSSDRGLDGYTF

abundance: few
j_gene: TRBJ1-2
v_gene: TRBV2
d_gene: TRBD1
CDR3nt: TGTGCCAGCAGTTTTAGGACAGGGAATGGCTACACCTTC
CDR3aa: CASSFRTGNGYTF

abundance: few
j_gene: TRBJ2-7
v_gene: TRBV5-1
d_gene: TRBD1
CDR3nt: TGCGCCAGCAGCTCGGACAGGGGGCCAAACGAGCAGTACTTC
CDR3aa: CASSSDRGPNEQYF

abundance: many
j_gene: TRBJ1-1
v_gene: TRBV28
d_gene: -
CDR3nt: TGTGCCAGCAGTTATCAGGTTAGAGGTGAAGCTTTCTTT
CDR3aa: CASSYQVRGEAFF

abundance: few
j_gene: TRBJ2-1
v_gene: TRBV11-1
d_gene: TRBD2
CDR3nt: TGTGCCAGCAGCCGGGCAATAACGGGACTAGGCGATGAGCAGTTCTTC
CDR3aa: CASSRAITGLGDEQFF

abundance: few
j_gene: TRBJ2-7
v_gene: TRBV20-1
d_gene: -
CDR3nt: TGCAGTGCTAGAGAGACACCGGGGCTAACCTACGAGCAGTACTTC
CDR3aa: CSARETPGLTYEQYF

abundance: -
j_gene: TRBJ2-2
v_gene: TRBV18
d_gene: -
CDR3nt: TGTGCCAGCTCACCACCGGGGCCCGGGGAGCTGTTTTTT
CDR3aa: CASSPPGPGELFF

abundance: many
j_gene: TRBJ2-1
v_gene: TRBV5-1
d_gene: TRBD1
CDR3nt: TGCGCCAGCAGGGTGACAGGGGACACCTACAATGAGCAGTTCTTC
CDR3aa: CASRVTGDTYNEQFF

abundance: many
j_gene: TRBJ1-1
v_gene: TRBV6-1
d_gene: TRBD1
CDR3nt: TGTGCCAGTCTTAGTACAGGGGCAGGAACCCCTGAAGCTTTCTTT
CDR3aa: CASLSTGAGTPEAFF

abundance: many
j_gene: TRBJ2-2
v_gene: TRBV2
d_gene: TRBD2
CDR3nt: TGTGCCAGCAAGAGGACCGGGACTAGCGGTAACGGGGAGCTGTTTTTT
CDR3aa: CASKRTGTSGNGELFF

abundance: -
j_gene: TRBJ2-1
v_gene: TRBV27
d_gene: -
CDR3nt: TGTGCCAGCAGTTTGATCAGCTACAATGAGCAGTTCTTC
CDR3aa: CASSLISYNEQFF

abundance: many
j_gene: TRBJ1-2
v_gene: TRBV10-3
d_gene: -
CDR3nt: TGTGCCATCAGTGAGACGTCATATGATGGCTACACCTTC
CDR3aa: CAISETSYDGYTF